This TCR beta chain was sequenced in a study of regulatory T cells in long-lasting Graves disease. Study-wide points: Study of thyroid tissue was not done, with only peripheral blood studied. TRBV28, TRBJ1-2 and TRBJ2-5 emerged as the favored segments in persistent disease. Possibly, accuracy suffered from the small sample size.

The CDR3 contains 17 residues. With V trimmed by 4 bases and J by 1 base, 8 bases remained unmatched. Germline assignment: CDR1 SGDLS and CDR2 YYNGEE. Arm-PCR of CDR3 regions with iRepertoire HTBI primers generated TCR beta libraries. Using its own MiXCR run on the multiplex PCR reads, TCRdb lists one record per CDR3 protein. This sample has 400,000 to 500,000 distinct CDR3 sequences, with under 25% found just once. Comments on this clonotype: Its antigen is unidentified.

The time point denotes: persistent/refractory GD, antithyroid drugs over 5 years with positive TRAb. Extracted RNA from PBMCs served as the source of the TCR library. Tubes containing EDTA received 8 to 9.5 milliliters of drawn peripheral blood. The chain is built from TRBV9 and TRBJ2-3; 11 bases match TRBD2. This clonotype was sampled from a female donor with Graves disease. Sample: peripheral blood mononuclear cells (PBMCs), taken when the disease was refractory, from a patient treated with antithyroid drugs. DNA of the CDR3: TGTGCCAGCAGCAACCCATTGACTAGCGGGGGCACAGATACGCAGTATTTT. Encoded protein: CASSNPLTSGGTDTQYF.